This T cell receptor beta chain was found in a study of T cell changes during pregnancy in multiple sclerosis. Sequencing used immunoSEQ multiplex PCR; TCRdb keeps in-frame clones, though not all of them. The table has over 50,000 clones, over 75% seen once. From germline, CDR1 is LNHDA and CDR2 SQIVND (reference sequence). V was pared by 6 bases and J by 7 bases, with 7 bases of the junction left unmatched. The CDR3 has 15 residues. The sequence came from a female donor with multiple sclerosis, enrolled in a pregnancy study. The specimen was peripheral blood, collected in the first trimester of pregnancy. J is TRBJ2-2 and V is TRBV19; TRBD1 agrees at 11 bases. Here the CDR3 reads CASRPDRGRGGELFF. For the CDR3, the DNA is TGTGCCAGTAGGCCGGACAGGGGGCGCGGCGGGGAGCTGTTTTTT. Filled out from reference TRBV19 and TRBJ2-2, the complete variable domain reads DGGITQSPKYLFRKEGQNVTLSCEQNLNHDAMYWYRQDPGQGLRLIYYSQIVNDFQKGDIAEGYSVSREKKESFPLTVTSAQKNPTAFYLCASRPDRGRGGELFFGEGSRLTVL.